Following are 27 T cell receptor beta chains from one sample sequenced in a study of shared clonotypes between healthy human individuals. Cells designated naive CD8 were CD45RO-negative and were positively selected for CCR7, with terminally differentiated effector memory CD45RA+ cells excluded. Sequenced by immunoSEQ multiplex PCR; TCRdb stores in-frame clones only, minus some. The table has more than 600,000 clones, roughly 94% seen once. The sequenced sample consisted of naive CD8+ T cells sorted from blood. The receptors shown here come from a man aged 30-40 years in good health.

This chain joins TRBV28 and TRBJ1-5, with D perhaps TRBD1 (5 bases). Between the trimmed V and J ends, which lost 5 bases and 6 bases, there was a span of 11 bases. Germline V CDR1 and CDR2: MDHEN, SYDVKM. This CDR3 has 13 residues. CDR3 residues: CASSMRGTQPQHF. The CDR3 bases are TGTGCCAGCAGTATGCGAGGGACTCAGCCCCAGCATTTT.

The V gene is TRBV4-3, the J gene TRBJ2-5; D remains ambiguous. V lost 4 bases and J 8 bases, leaving 23 bases between the germline ends. Germline CDR1 reads LGHNA; CDR2 reads YSLEER. The CDR3 extends over 16 amino acids. CDR3 region: CASSPTRDGIRDTQYF. The CDR3 DNA reads TGCGCCAGCAGCCCTACTCGTGACGGAATAAGAGACACCCAGTACTTC.

The gene calls are TRBV27 and TRBJ1-5; 7 nucleotides agree with TRBD1. CDR1 is MNHEY, CDR2 SMNVEV, per germline (reference sequence). Germline trimming cut 4 bases from V and 2 bases from J; bases unmatched to any gene: 17. The CDR3 runs 19 residues. The CDR3 protein is CASSSHRTGSLGGNQPQHF. As DNA, the CDR3 is TGTGCCAGCAGTTCACACCGGACAGGTTCCCTCGGCGGCAATCAGCCCCAGCATTTT.

This chain joins TRBV19 and TRBJ2-7; 12 nucleotides match TRBD2. CDR3 length: 15 residues. Trimming removed 7 bases from V and 3 bases from J; junction bases left unmatched: 7. CDR1 and CDR2 from the germline V gene are LNHDA and SQIVND (reference sequence). The CDR3 DNA follows: TGTGCCAGTACGTACGGGACTAGCGGGCTCTACGAGCAGTACTTC. This codes for CASTYGTSGLYEQYF. Together with reference TRBV19 and TRBJ2-7, the CDR3 gives the full variable domain: DGGITQSPKYLFRKEGQNVTLSCEQNLNHDAMYWYRQDPGQGLRLIYYSQIVNDFQKGDIAEGYSVSREKKESFPLTVTSAQKNPTAFYLCASTYGTSGLYEQYFGPGTRLTVT.

This chain connects TRBV4-3 to TRBJ1-2, with D maybe TRBD1 (5 bases). Trimming pared 0 bases from V and 8 bases from J, leaving 28 bases between. CDR3 length equals 19 residues. Germline-derived CDR1 and CDR2 are LGHNA and YSLEER. The DNA for the CDR3 is TGCGCCAGCAGCCAAGACGCGGTGGGGACGTTAGAGGGCCAGGAAGGCTACACCTTC. Translated, it gives CASSQDAVGTLEGQEGYTF.

The chain uses TRBV28 and TRBJ1-2; 9 bases are a match to TRBD1. The CDR3 is 16 residues long. Losses at the gene ends were 6 bases for V and 6 bases for J; bases not matched to a gene: 14. Germline CDR1 and CDR2: MDHEN and SYDVKM. CDR3 DNA: TGTGCCAGCAGCAATGTCCCGGGACAGGGAATAGATGGCTACACCTTC. Amino acid sequence: CASSNVPGQGIDGYTF.

The chain employs TRBV4-3 and TRBJ1-2; D gene ambiguous. This CDR3 is built from 15 residues. V shed 0 bases and J shed 0 bases, with 8 bases lying between them. Germline CDR1 and CDR2: LGHNA and YSLEER. CDR3 sequence (DNA): TGCGCCAGCAGCCAAGATTTGGCAGCTAACTATGGCTACACCTTC. Translating gives CASSQDLAANYGYTF.

The CDR3 DNA sequence: TGCGCCAGCAGCCAAAGTGAAAAAGATACGCAGTATTTT. Translating gives CASSQSEKDTQYF. The J gene is TRBJ2-3, the V gene TRBV4-1; no clear D. This CDR3 region has 13 residues. Trimming removed 2 bases at V and 5 bases at J, with 8 bases between. From germline, CDR1 is MGHRA and CDR2 YSYEKL.

The V call is TRBV9, the J call TRBJ2-1; 9 bases are a match to TRBD2. The CDR3 totals 16 residues. V shed 0 bases and J 4 bases; nucleotides not matched to a gene: 5. In germline, CDR1 is SGDLS, CDR2 YYNGEE. The CDR3 sequence: CASSVGRGREYNEQFF. In nucleotides, the CDR3 is TGTGCCAGCAGCGTAGGGCGCGGGAGGGAGTACAATGAGCAGTTCTTC.

The chain combines TRBV11-2 with TRBJ1-1, with no clear D. Germline CDR1 reads SGHAT; CDR2 reads FQNNGV. V gave up 2 bases and J gave up 6 bases, with 7 bases separating them. The CDR3 has 12 residues. CDR3 in amino acids: CASSLKNAEAFF. Here the CDR3 DNA reads TGTGCCAGCAGCTTAAAAAACGCTGAAGCTTTCTTT.

The chain uses TRBV5-5 and TRBJ2-3; D is ambiguous. V was clipped by 0 bases and J by 1 base, with 6 bases between them. In germline, CDR1 is SGHKS, CDR2 YYEKEE (reference sequence). There are 14 residues in the CDR3. CDR3 sequence: CASSLEDRTDTQYF. The CDR3 region has the DNA TGTGCCAGCAGCTTGGAGGACCGCACAGATACGCAGTATTTT.

The rearrangement joins TRBV14 to TRBJ1-2; no reliable D call. The germline gives CDR1 SGHDN, CDR2 FVKESK. Trimming removed 0 bases at V and 8 bases at J, with 16 bases between. The CDR3 spans 15 residues. CDR3 sequence reads: CASSQDFRSAGGYTF. In DNA form, the CDR3 reads TGTGCCAGCAGCCAAGATTTTAGGTCGGCCGGCGGCTACACCTTC.

CDR3 residues: CASSDGITYEQYF. CDR3 sequence (DNA): TGTGCCAGCAGTGACGGGATCACCTACGAGCAGTACTTC. The chain employs TRBV2 and TRBJ2-7, with D tentatively TRBD2 (5 bases). V lost 3 bases, J lost 2 bases, and 8 bases lay in between. CDR3 length: 13 amino acids. Germline V gives CDR1 SNHLY, CDR2 FYNNEI. The whole variable domain, filled in from reference TRBV2 and TRBJ2-7, reads EPEVTQTPSHQVTQMGQEVILRCVPISNHLYFYWYRQILGQKVEFLVSFYNNEISEKSEIFDDQFSVERPDGSNFTLKIRSTKLEDSAMYFCASSDGITYEQYFGPGTRLTVT.

This clone appeared once. This rearrangement joins TRBV27 to TRBJ2-3; TRBD2 aligns across 9 bases. Germline V gives CDR1 MNHEY, CDR2 SMNVEV (reference sequence). The CDR3 runs to 14 residues. Trimming removed 6 bases from V and 4 bases from J; junction bases left unmatched: 5. The CDR3 sequence is CASSPTSGPDTQYF. In nucleotides, the CDR3 is TGTGCCAGCAGCCCAACTAGCGGGCCAGATACGCAGTATTTT.

The chain joins TRBV7-9 to TRBJ1-1, with TRBD1 as a possible D gene (6 bases). V shed 6 bases and J shed 2 bases, with 10 bases lying between them. Germline assignment: CDR1 SEHNR and CDR2 FQNEAQ (reference sequence). This CDR3 contains 13 residues. CDR3 DNA: TGTGCCAGCAGGGGAGGGGGAAACACTGAAGCTTTCTTT. Protein: CASRGGGNTEAFF.

V is TRBV5-8 and J is TRBJ2-7, with D maybe TRBD2 (5 bases). CDR3 length: 15 residues. The germline V and J ends were trimmed by 0 bases and 5 bases, with 15 bases remaining between them. Germline V lookup: CDR1 SGHTS, CDR2 YDEGEE. The CDR3 is CASSLDLARVNEQYF. The CDR3, as DNA: TGTGCCAGCAGCTTGGACTTAGCGAGGGTGAACGAGCAGTACTTC.

V and J are TRBV29-1 and TRBJ2-2; 10 bases fit TRBD1. Germline V gene sequence: CDR1 SQVTM, CDR2 ANQGSEA. CDR3 length: 15 amino acids. The V and J ends lost 3 bases and 6 bases, in that order; junction bases with no gene match: 7. The CDR3 region is CSVETGGRGSGELFF. CDR3 bases: TGCAGCGTTGAGACAGGGGGCCGTGGTTCCGGGGAGCTGTTTTTT.

Details on this clone: At one end, the junction sequence differs from germline, possibly due to a read error. Other DNA sequences in the same sample also yield this CDR3. The V gene is TRBV18, the J gene TRBJ1-5; TRBD1 matches 8 bases. The CDR3 totals 15 residues. From germline, CDR1 is KGHSH and CDR2 LQKENI. CDR3 loop: CASSPEQGAGQPQHF. DNA of the CDR3: TGCGCCAGCTCACCGGAGCAGGGGGCAGGTCAGCCCCAGCATTTT.

This clone was detected once. The V gene is TRBV27, the J gene TRBJ2-5, with 8 bases lining up with TRBD2. CDR1 MNHEY and CDR2 SMNVEV come from the germline V gene (reference sequence). The CDR3 sequence is 16 residues long. Trimming at V came to 9 bases and at J to 5 bases, leaving 17 bases not matched to a gene. The CDR3 DNA reads as TGTGCCAGTCGTCCGGGGGACGGGAGGGCCAGGGAGACCCAGTACTTC. This gives the protein CASRPGDGRARETQYF.

The chain employs TRBV5-4 and TRBJ2-7; D not certain. This CDR3 is 13 amino acids long. Germline CDR1 reads SGHNT; CDR2 reads YYREEE (reference sequence). Trimming removed 4 bases from V and 7 bases from J, with 15 bases in between. The CDR3 is CASSDSHSYEQYF. CDR3 DNA sequence: TGTGCCAGCAGCGATTCCCACAGTTATGAGCAGTACTTC.

This rearrangement joins TRBV9 to TRBJ2-7; 8 bases line up with TRBD1. V shed 0 bases, J shed 1 base, and the junction held 6 bases outside the gene matches. CDR1 SGDLS and CDR2 YYNGEE come from the germline V gene. There are 16 residues in the CDR3. CDR3 sequence: CASSVGEGDRSYEQYF. The CDR3 coding sequence is TGTGCCAGCAGCGTAGGAGAGGGGGACAGGTCCTACGAGCAGTACTTC.

The chain links TRBV11-3 to TRBJ2-5, with D maybe TRBD2 (7 bases). Trimming shortened V by 1 base and J by 3 bases, and 12 bases separated the two germline ends. The germline CDR1 and CDR2 sequences are SGHNT and YENEEA. The CDR3 contains 15 residues. CDR3 in DNA: TGTGCCAGCAGCTTAGTGGGCGGGGGCGAAGAGACCCAGTACTTC. It is translated as CASSLVGGGEETQYF.

The chain carries TRBV13 and TRBJ2-5, with 9 bases that match TRBD2. Per germline, CDR1 PRHDT and CDR2 FYEKMQ (reference sequence). The CDR3 contains 15 residues. Trimming at V came to 4 bases and at J to 7 bases, leaving 10 bases not matched to a gene. The CDR3 here is CASSSGLADMGTQYF. The DNA for the CDR3 is TGTGCCAGCAGCTCGGGACTAGCAGACATGGGGACCCAGTACTTC.

This clone was seen just once. The V gene is TRBV6-5, the J gene TRBJ2-3; unclear D gene. Germline loops: CDR1 MNHEY, CDR2 SVGAGI. The CDR3 runs to 15 residues. V was cut by 8 bases and J by 1 base, with 16 bases left in between. The CDR3 spells CASGYTSLGTDTQYF. Here the CDR3 DNA reads TGTGCCAGCGGATACACGTCTTTGGGCACAGATACGCAGTATTTT.

The chain carries TRBV21-1 and TRBJ2-3; TRBD1 is the table's D call, not checked against the DNA. TRBV21-1 is marked as a pseudogene. There are 15 residues in the CDR3. The CDR3 sequence is CASHNRGRWTDTQYF. The CDR3 DNA reads TGTGCCAGCCATAACAGGGGGCGGTGGACAGATACGCAGTATTTT.

The chain employs TRBV23-1 and TRBJ2-7, with D perhaps TRBD2 (6 bases). TRBV23-1 is marked as an open reading frame, function uncertain. V lost 4 bases and J lost 0, with 10 bases in between. The length of the CDR3 is 14 residues. CDR3 nucleotide sequence: TGCGCCAGCAGTCCAGTCGGGAGCTCCTACGAGCAGTACTTC. It encodes CASSPVGSSYEQYF.

The chain has TRBV28 and TRBJ1-2; possibly TRBD1 for D (5 bases). Germline V lookup: CDR1 MDHEN, CDR2 SYDVKM. V shed 0 bases and J shed 8 bases, with 10 bases lying between them. The CDR3 is 13 amino acids. CDR3 in amino acids: CASSLWPREGYTF. The CDR3 bases are TGTGCCAGCAGTTTATGGCCCAGGGAGGGCTACACCTTC.